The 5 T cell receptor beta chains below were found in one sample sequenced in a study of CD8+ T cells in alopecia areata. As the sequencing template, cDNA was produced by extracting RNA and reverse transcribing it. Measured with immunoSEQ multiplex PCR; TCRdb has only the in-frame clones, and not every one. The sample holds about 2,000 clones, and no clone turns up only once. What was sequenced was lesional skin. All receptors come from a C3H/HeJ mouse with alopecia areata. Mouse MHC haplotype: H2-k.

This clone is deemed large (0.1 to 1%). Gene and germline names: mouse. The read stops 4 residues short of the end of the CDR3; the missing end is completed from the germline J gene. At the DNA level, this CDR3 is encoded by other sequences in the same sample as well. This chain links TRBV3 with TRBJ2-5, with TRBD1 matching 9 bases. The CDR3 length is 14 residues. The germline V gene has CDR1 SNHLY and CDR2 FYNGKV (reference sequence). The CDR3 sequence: CASSLGDREDTQYF. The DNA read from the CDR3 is TGTGCCAGCAGCTTAGGGGACAGGGAAGAC.

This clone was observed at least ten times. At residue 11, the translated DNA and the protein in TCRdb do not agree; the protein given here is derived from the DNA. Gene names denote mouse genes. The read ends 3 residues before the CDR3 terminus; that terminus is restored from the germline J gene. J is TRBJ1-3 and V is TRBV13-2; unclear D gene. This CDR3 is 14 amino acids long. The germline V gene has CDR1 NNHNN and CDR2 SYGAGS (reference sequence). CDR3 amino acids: CASDDLDSGNTLYF. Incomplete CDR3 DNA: TGTGCCAGCGATGATCTGGATTCTGGAAATACG.

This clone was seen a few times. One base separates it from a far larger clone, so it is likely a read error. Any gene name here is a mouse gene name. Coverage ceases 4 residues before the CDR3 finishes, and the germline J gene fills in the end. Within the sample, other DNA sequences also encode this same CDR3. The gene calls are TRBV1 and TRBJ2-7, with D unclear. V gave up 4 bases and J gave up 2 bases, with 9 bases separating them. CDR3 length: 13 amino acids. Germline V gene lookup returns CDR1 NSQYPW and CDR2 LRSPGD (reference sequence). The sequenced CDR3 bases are TGCACCTGCAGTGGAGGTCAGGCCTAT. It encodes CTCSGGQAY. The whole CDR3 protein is CTCSGGQAYEQYF.

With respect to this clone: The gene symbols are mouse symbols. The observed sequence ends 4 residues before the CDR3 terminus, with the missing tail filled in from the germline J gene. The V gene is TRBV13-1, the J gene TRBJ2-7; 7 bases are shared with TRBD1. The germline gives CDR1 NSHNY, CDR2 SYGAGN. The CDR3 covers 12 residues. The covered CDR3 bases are TGTGCCAGCAGTGCGACAGGGCAT. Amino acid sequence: CASSATGH. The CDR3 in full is CASSATGHEQYF.

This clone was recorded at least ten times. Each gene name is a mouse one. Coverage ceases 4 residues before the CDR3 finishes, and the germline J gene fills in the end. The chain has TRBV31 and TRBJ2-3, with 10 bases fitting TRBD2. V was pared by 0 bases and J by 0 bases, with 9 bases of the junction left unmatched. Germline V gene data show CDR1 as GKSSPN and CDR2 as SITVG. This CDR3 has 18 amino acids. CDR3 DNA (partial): TGTGCCTGGAGTCTAGACTGGGGGGCCCCCTCTAGTGCAGAA. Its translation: CAWSLDWGAPSSAE. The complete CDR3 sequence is CAWSLDWGAPSSAETLYF.